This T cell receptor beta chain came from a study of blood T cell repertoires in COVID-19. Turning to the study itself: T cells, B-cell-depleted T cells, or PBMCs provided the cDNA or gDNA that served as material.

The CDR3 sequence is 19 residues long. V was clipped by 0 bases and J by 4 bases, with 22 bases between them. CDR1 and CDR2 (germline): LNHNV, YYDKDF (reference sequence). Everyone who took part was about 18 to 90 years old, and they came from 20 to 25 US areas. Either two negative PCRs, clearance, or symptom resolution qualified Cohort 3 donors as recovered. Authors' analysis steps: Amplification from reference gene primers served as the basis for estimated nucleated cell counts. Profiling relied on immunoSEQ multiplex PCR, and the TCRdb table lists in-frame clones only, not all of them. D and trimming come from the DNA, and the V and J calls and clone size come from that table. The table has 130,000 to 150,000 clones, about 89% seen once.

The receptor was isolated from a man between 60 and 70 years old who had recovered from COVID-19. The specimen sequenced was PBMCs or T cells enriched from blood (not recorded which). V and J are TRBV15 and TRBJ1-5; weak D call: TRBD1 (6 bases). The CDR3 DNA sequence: TGTGCCACCAGCAGAGATGTTAGTTCCGTGACAGGCGGGAATCAGCCCCAGCATTTT. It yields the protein CATSRDVSSVTGGNQPQHF. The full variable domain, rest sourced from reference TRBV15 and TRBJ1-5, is DAMVIQNPRYQVTQFGKPVTLSCSQTLNHNVMYWYQQKSSQAPKLLFHYYDKDFNNEADTPDNFQSRRPNTSFCFLDIRSPGLGDTAMYLCATSRDVSSVTGGNQPQHFGDGTRLSIL.